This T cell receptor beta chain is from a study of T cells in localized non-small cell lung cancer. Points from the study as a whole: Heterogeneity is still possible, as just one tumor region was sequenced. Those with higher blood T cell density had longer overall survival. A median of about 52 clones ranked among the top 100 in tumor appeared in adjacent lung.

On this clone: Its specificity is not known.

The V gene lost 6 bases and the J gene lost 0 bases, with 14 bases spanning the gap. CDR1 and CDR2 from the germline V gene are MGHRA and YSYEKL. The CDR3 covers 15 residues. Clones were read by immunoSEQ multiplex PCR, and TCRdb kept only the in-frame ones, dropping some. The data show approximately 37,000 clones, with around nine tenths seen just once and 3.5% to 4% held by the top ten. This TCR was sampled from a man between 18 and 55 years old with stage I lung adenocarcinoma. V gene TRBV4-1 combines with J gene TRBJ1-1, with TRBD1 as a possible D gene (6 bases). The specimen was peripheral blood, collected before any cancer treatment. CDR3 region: CASSYSRGMNTEAFF. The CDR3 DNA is TGCGCCAGCAGTTACTCCAGGGGCATGAACACTGAAGCTTTCTTT.